Below are 23 T cell receptor beta chains sequenced from a single sample in a study of human T cells and chemical hapten exposure. TCRdb re-analysed the RACE reads in MiXCR, keeping a single row per CDR3 protein. This sample has around 110,000 distinct CDR3 sequences, with about 12% found just once. The time point denotes: patch test 1, 2 weeks after DPC sensitization. The treatment was: therapeutic diphenylcyclopropenone sensitization with weekly scalp DPC. The specimen comprised whole blood, sampled in connection with sensitization to the hapten diphenylcyclopropenone (DPC). These receptors came from a woman between 45 and 65 years old with alopecia areata. Some clones in this sample may be carry-over from other donors' samples.

This clonotype was detected many times. V and J are TRBV11-2 and TRBJ2-5, with D perhaps matching TRBD1 or TRBD2 (5 bases each). Germline V lookup: CDR1 SGHAT, CDR2 FQNNGV. CDR3 length: 16 amino acids. The V end lost 1 base, the J end lost 3 bases, and 15 bases lay between the germline ends. For the CDR3, the DNA is TGTGCCAGCAGCTTAGGAAAGGGGACCGTTAAAGAGACCCAGTACTTC. It encodes CASSLGKGTVKETQYF.

This clonotype appeared a few times. The J gene is TRBJ1-4, the V gene TRBV28; maybe TRBD1 (5 bases). Germline V gene sequence: CDR1 MDHEN, CDR2 SYDVKM. With 3 bases removed from V and 4 bases from J, the gap between germline ends came to 9 bases. The CDR3 runs 14 residues. The CDR3 coding sequence is TGTGCCAGCAGTTTGAGGCAGGGTAATGAAAAACTGTTTTTT. Amino acids: CASSLRQGNEKLFF.

This clonotype has a count of ten or more. The chain employs TRBV7-2 and TRBJ2-1; 9 bases are a match to TRBD1. Germline values: CDR1 SGHTA, CDR2 FQGNSA. The CDR3 sequence is 15 residues long. The junction had 4 bases not matched to a gene; V was cut back by 5 bases and J by 2 bases. CDR3 sequence (DNA): TGTGCCAGCAGCCCTGGGACAGGGACCTACAATGAGCAGTTCTTC. It specifies CASSPGTGTYNEQFF. Full variable domain (remainder filled in from reference TRBV7-2 and TRBJ2-1): GAGVSQSPSNKVTEKGKDVELRCDPISGHTALYWYRQSLGQGLEFLIYFQGNSAPDKSGLPSDRFSAERTGGSVSTLTIQRTQQEDSAVYLCASSPGTGTYNEQFFGPGTRLTVL.

In its sample, this clonotype was seen many times. The V gene is TRBV3-1, the J gene TRBJ1-6; D is unresolved. Trimming removed 4 bases at V and 10 bases at J, with 5 bases between. Germline assignment: CDR1 LGHDT and CDR2 YNNKEL (reference sequence). This CDR3 has 11 amino acids. The chain's CDR3 is CASSRGSPLHF. The CDR3 nucleotides read TGTGCCAGCAGCCGAGGGTCACCCCTCCACTTT.

Concerning this clonotype itself: This may arise from a read error, as a much more abundant clone is one base away. The chain uses TRBV7-9 and TRBJ1-5; a weak D match, TRBD1 (5 bases). Germline lookup yields CDR1 SEHNR and CDR2 FQNEAQ (reference sequence). The CDR3 spans 13 residues. CDR3 nucleotide sequence: TGTCCCAGCAGCCTGGGGGATCGTCAGCCCCAGCATTTT. This codes for CPSSLGDRQPQHF. Based on the CDR3 plus reference TRBV7-9 and TRBJ1-5, the full variable domain is DTGVSQNPRHKITKRGQNVTFRCDPISEHNRLYWYRQTLGQGPEFLTYFQNEAQLEKSRLLSDRFSAERPKGSFSTLEIQRTEQGDSAMYLCPSSLGDRQPQHFGDGTRLSIL.

A few counts support this clonotype. The V and J genes are TRBV12-3 or TRBV12-4 and TRBJ2-2, with D tentatively TRBD2 (5 bases). This CDR3 is 15 amino acids long. The V end lost 6 bases, the J end lost 4 bases, and 15 bases lay between the germline ends. The CDR3 sequence: CASRAVGEGTGELFF. The CDR3 bases are TGTGCCAGCAGGGCAGTGGGAGAAGGCACCGGGGAGCTGTTTTTT.

This clonotype was seen only a few times. The genes are TRBV2 and TRBJ1-5; 12 bases map to TRBD1. This CDR3 is 15 amino acids long. Germline values: CDR1 SNHLY, CDR2 FYNNEI. V lost 7 bases, J lost 4 bases, and 5 bases stayed unmatched. The CDR3 DNA follows: TGTGCCAGCATAAGGGACAGGGGGCCTAATCAGCCCCAGCATTTT. Its protein product is CASIRDRGPNQPQHF.

This clonotype was seen more than once but under ten times. The chain joins TRBV28 to TRBJ2-1; 7 bases line up with TRBD2. V lost 3 bases and J lost 0; bases outside the gene matches: 8. Germline lookup yields CDR1 MDHEN and CDR2 SYDVKM. The CDR3 runs to 17 residues. The CDR3 spells CASSFLVGRVSYNEQFF. CDR3 DNA sequence: TGTGCCAGCAGTTTTTTGGTGGGGAGGGTCTCCTACAATGAGCAGTTCTTC.

The sample holds a few counts of this clonotype. V is TRBV20-1 and J is TRBJ1-2; D ambiguous. The V end was cut by 3 bases, the J end by 2 bases, with 10 bases between. The CDR3 loop spans 13 amino acids. CDR1 is DFQATT, CDR2 SNEGSKA, per germline (reference sequence). CDR3 loop: CSASPEVNYGYTF. In DNA, the CDR3 is TGCAGTGCTAGTCCGGAGGTGAACTATGGCTACACCTTC.

This clonotype occurred many times. This sequence joins TRBV7-8 and TRBJ1-2, with D unclear. There are 15 residues in the CDR3. V lost 6 bases to trimming and J lost 4 bases, with 18 bases between them. Germline V CDR1 and CDR2: SGHVS, FQNEAQ. CDR3 bases: TGTGCCAGCAGTTACAACCCACAGCCTTTCTATGGCTACACCTTC. Translating gives CASSYNPQPFYGYTF.

This clonotype was counted many times. V and J are TRBV3-1 and TRBJ2-1, with D tentatively TRBD1 (5 bases). Germline CDR1 and CDR2: LGHDT and YNNKEL (reference sequence). Trimming left V 2 bases short and J 4 bases short, with 9 bases between. The CDR3 extends over 14 amino acids. Here the CDR3 DNA reads TGTGCCAGCAGCCAACAGGGATCTTACAATGAGCAGTTCTTC. Protein product: CASSQQGSYNEQFF.

This clonotype was seen a handful of times. This rearrangement joins TRBV29-1 to TRBJ2-7; 10 bases are a match to TRBD1. From germline, CDR1 is SQVTM and CDR2 ANQGSEA. V was clipped by 7 bases and J by 3 bases; unmatched bases: 6. This CDR3 is built from 13 residues. CDR3 sequence reads: CSGGQGLGYEQYF. In nucleotides, the CDR3 is TGCAGCGGGGGACAGGGGTTAGGCTACGAGCAGTACTTC.

In this sample, this clonotype turned up once. V is TRBV28 and J is TRBJ2-7; no reliable D call. CDR1 and CDR2 (germline): MDHEN, SYDVKM. The CDR3 has 13 amino acids. V lost 2 bases, J lost 4 bases, and 9 bases lay in between. CDR3: CASSLNSPYEQYF. The CDR3 DNA is TGTGCCAGCAGTTTAAACAGTCCTTACGAGCAGTACTTC.

The V and J genes are TRBV3-1 and TRBJ2-1, with TRBD2 identical over 10 bases. The ends lost 10 bases at V and 4 bases at J; junction bases unmatched: 7. Germline CDR1 LGHDT, CDR2 YNNKEL (reference sequence). There are 14 residues in the CDR3. CDR3 loop: CATKLAGRYNEQFF. The CDR3 region has the DNA TGTGCCACCAAACTAGCGGGGAGGTACAATGAGCAGTTCTTC.

This clonotype appeared many times. J is TRBJ2-1 and V is TRBV2; D is unresolved. The length of the CDR3 is 14 residues. Trimming cost V 10 bases and J 0 bases, with 13 bases left between them. CDR1 and CDR2 from the germline V gene are SNHLY and FYNNEI. The CDR3 spells CATQSRSSYNEQFF. The CDR3, as DNA: TGTGCCACCCAGAGCAGGAGCTCCTACAATGAGCAGTTCTTC.

The J gene is TRBJ2-3, the V gene TRBV6-2 or TRBV6-3; the match to TRBD2 covers 8 bases. Germline values: CDR1 MNHEY, CDR2 SVGEGT. The CDR3 sequence is 15 residues long. J lost 6 bases, V lost 7 bases, and 12 bases had no gene match. The CDR3 DNA is TGTGCCAGCAATCCATCCGGGACTAGTAGGGATACGCAGTATTTT. This sequence encodes CASNPSGTSRDTQYF.

This clonotype appeared a few times. This chain joins TRBV20-1 and TRBJ2-3; 14 nucleotides line up with TRBD2. The junction had 0 bases not matched to a gene; V was cut back by 1 base and J by 3 bases. The CDR3 totals 15 residues. Germline CDR1 is DFQATT and CDR2 is SNEGSKA (reference sequence). The CDR3 DNA reads as TGCAGTGCTAGAGGGACTAGCGGGGGGACAGATACGCAGTATTTT. Translation: CSARGTSGGTDTQYF.

The V call is TRBV5-1, the J call TRBJ2-7, with D possibly being TRBD1 or TRBD2 (5 bases each). V dropped 1 base and J dropped 2 bases, with 10 bases sitting between them. CDR3 length equals 14 residues. Germline CDR1 is SGHRS and CDR2 is YFSETQ. CDR3 protein: CASSLQGPTYEQYF. CDR3 DNA sequence: TGCGCCAGCAGCTTGCAGGGACCCACCTACGAGCAGTACTTC.

About this clonotype itself: A read error may be the cause here, since a much bigger clone is one base away. This sequence joins TRBV7-9 and TRBJ2-7; 8 bases align to TRBD2. Trimming removed 8 bases from V and 7 bases from J; junction bases left unmatched: 7. There are 12 residues in the CDR3. Germline V gives CDR1 SEHNR, CDR2 FQNEAQ (reference sequence). CDR3 sequence reads: CASGASGLEQYF. Here the CDR3 DNA reads TGTGCCAGCGGGGCTAGCGGGTTAGAGCAGTACTTC.

The V call is TRBV5-1, the J call TRBJ1-5; 12 nucleotides match TRBD1. Germline CDR1 SGHRS, CDR2 YFSETQ. The CDR3 is made up of 15 amino acids. J was trimmed by 5 bases and V by 5 bases; bases with no gene match: 5. The CDR3 DNA follows: TGCGCCAGCAGGACCGGGACAGGGGGCGATCAGCCCCAGCATTTT. It is translated as CASRTGTGGDQPQHF. The full variable domain, in which reference TRBV5-1 and TRBJ1-5 provide the parts outside the CDR3, is KAGVTQTPRYLIKTRGQQVTLSCSPISGHRSVSWYQQTPGQGLQFLFEYFSETQRNKGNFPGRFSGRQFSNSRSEMNVSTLELGDSALYLCASRTGTGGDQPQHFGDGTRLSIL.

Remarks on this clonotype: A junction end diverges from the germline sequence, so it may reflect a read error. This chain links TRBV11-2 with TRBJ2-3; a weak D match, TRBD2 (5 bases). This CDR3 spans 15 amino acids. From germline, CDR1 is SGHAT and CDR2 FQNNGV. The CDR3 DNA sequence: TGTGTCAGCAGCTTAGGAGGCGGCCTTCTTTATACGCAGTATTTT. Protein product: CVSSLGGGLLYTQYF.

This clonotype was detected many times. The CDR3 nucleotides are TGTGCCAGCAGAGACGGAGGGGATGGCTACACCTTC. Translation gives CASRDGGDGYTF. The V gene is TRBV6-6, the J gene TRBJ1-2, with a tentative D call TRBD1 (5 bases). The CDR3 consists of 12 residues. Trimming took 6 bases from V and 6 from J, leaving 11 bases between them. Germline V CDR1 and CDR2: MNHNY, SVGAGI (reference sequence).

This clonotype was picked up many times. V gene TRBV7-2 combines with J gene TRBJ2-3, with D tentatively TRBD2 (5 bases). V lost 1 base to trimming and J lost 4 bases, with 9 bases between them. The CDR3 loop spans 14 amino acids. Germline V gene data show CDR1 as SGHTA and CDR2 as FQGNSA. CDR3 coding DNA: TGTGCCAGCAGCTTAGGAGGGCTCTCAGATACGCAGTATTTT. Its protein is CASSLGGLSDTQYF.